The rows below give T cell receptor beta chains drawn from one sample of a study of T cells in Graves' hyperthyroidism and ophthalmopathy. TCRdb reprocessed the multiplex PCR reads via MiXCR and lists one record per CDR3 protein. The data contain 150,000 to 200,000 distinct CDR3 sequences, approximately 15% of them singletons. Material for sequencing was blood. The origin of the receptors is a woman aged 45-60 years with Graves' hyperthyroidism. The CDR3 runs from the conserved cysteine through the conserved F or W. Fields, in order: D gene, V gene, clone size, J gene, CDR3 DNA, CDR3 protein. D genes are given only for firm matches. Part of the rows lack a size; the others show once, few, many or a class for expanded clones.

>NA|TRBV28|NA|TRBJ1-2
TGTGCCAGCAGGGAGAAACTGGTCCCAAAAAAAGGCTACACCTTC
CASREKLVPKKGYTF
>NA|TRBV6-2/TRBV6-3|few|TRBJ1-1
TGTGCCAGCAGTTACTCGAGAGCACAGGGTCACACTGAAGCTTTCTTT
CASSYSRAQGHTEAFF
>TRBD1|TRBV18|many|TRBJ1-5
TGTGCCAGCAGCCCAGGGACAGGGGGCTATCAGCCCCAGCATTTT
CASSPGTGGYQPQHF
>NA|TRBV3-1|many|TRBJ1-4
TGTGCCAGCAGCCAAGTGAGCCTAGGTGAAAAACTGTTTTTT
CASSQVSLGEKLFF
>TRBD2|TRBV7-8|many|TRBJ2-3
TGTGCCAGCAGCTTAGATAGCGGGGGCACAGATACGCAGTATTTT
CASSLDSGGTDTQYF
>TRBD1|TRBV7-9|many|TRBJ2-5
TGTGCCAGCAGCCCCAGGGACAGCCAAGAGACCCAGTACTTC
CASSPRDSQETQYF
>NA|TRBV12-3/TRBV12-4|once|TRBJ2-7
TGTGCCAGCACCGATTTCTACGAGCAGTACTTC
CASTDFYEQYF
>TRBD1|TRBV28|many|TRBJ2-1
TGTGCCAGCAGTTTAATGGCAGGGGGTTCCCCGGGGGAGCAGTTCTTC
CASSLMAGGSPGEQFF
>NA|TRBV4-2|many|TRBJ1-2
TGTGCCAGCAGCCGGGACGTCTCTGGCTACACCTTC
CASSRDVSGYTF
>TRBD1|TRBV11-2|NA|TRBJ2-1
TGTGCCAGCAGCTATCCCCCAGCGGCCAACAGGGGGGAGCAGTTCTTC
CASSYPPAANRGEQFF
>NA|TRBV28|NA|TRBJ2-4
TGTGCCAGCAGTTTTAGGGGACCGTCTAAAAACATTCAGTACTTC
CASSFRGPSKNIQYF
>NA|TRBV7-8|many|TRBJ1-1
TGTGCCAGCAGCTTAACGTCGTCCCGTGAAGCTTTCTTT
CASSLTSSREAFF
>NA|TRBV7-8|many|TRBJ1-2
TGTGCCAGCAGTTACGGAGGGAGCTATGGCTACACCTTC
CASSYGGSYGYTF
>NA|TRBV13|many|TRBJ1-2
TGTGCCAGCAGCTCTCTGGGAGGGAAGAATGGCTACACCTTC
CASSSLGGKNGYTF
>TRBD1|TRBV7-9|many|TRBJ1-6
TGTGCCAGCAGCGACTCTTTCCGGGACAGGGGCTCCTATAATTCACCCCTCCACTTT
CASSDSFRDRGSYNSPLHF
>TRBD1|TRBV28|many|TRBJ2-3
TGTGCCAGCAGCCATACAGGGGACCTCACAGATACGCAGTATTTT
CASSHTGDLTDTQYF
>TRBD2|TRBV15|few|TRBJ2-5
TGTGCCACCAGCAGAGGCCTAGCGGGGGTCCAAGAGACCCAGTACTTC
CATSRGLAGVQETQYF
>NA|TRBV24-1|many|TRBJ2-3
TGTGCCACCAGTGGGTTGGGGGGGCTTTCTAGCACAGATACGCAGTATTTT
CATSGLGGLSSTDTQYF
>TRBD1|TRBV7-2|NA|TRBJ2-5
TGTGCCAGCAGCAAGACAGGGGCCCAAGAGACCCAGTACTTC
CASSKTGAQETQYF
>NA|TRBV7-9|many|TRBJ2-5
TGTGCCAGCAGCCCCCCTCTGCCAGAGACCCAGTACTTC
CASSPPLPETQYF
>NA|TRBV28|many|TRBJ2-3
TGTGCCAGCAGTTTAGTTTTGGGGCAGCATAGCACAGATACGCAGTATTTT
CASSLVLGQHSTDTQYF
>NA|TRBV2|many|TRBJ2-2
TGTGCCAGCCAACAGGACTACACCGGGGAGCTGTTTTTT
CASQQDYTGELFF
>TRBD1|TRBV7-9|few|TRBJ1-4
TGTGCCAGCAGCGGACAGGTTAGAAATGAAAAACTGTTTTTT
CASSGQVRNEKLFF
>NA|TRBV6-2/TRBV6-3|many|TRBJ1-2
TGTGCCAGCAGTTCACTATCGACACGACTAAACTATGGCTACACCTTC
CASSSLSTRLNYGYTF
>TRBD2|TRBV7-6|many|TRBJ2-3
TGTGCCAGCAGCTTAGAGCCCCCTCCCACCGGGACTAGCGGAACGCAGTATTTT
CASSLEPPPTGTSGTQYF
>NA|TRBV2|NA|TRBJ2-2
TGTGCCAGCAGTGTTTGGGTATCCGGGGAGCTGTTTTTT
CASSVWVSGELFF
>TRBD1|TRBV18|NA|TRBJ1-3
TGTGCCAGCTCACCTCAGACAGGGCAAGGAAACACCATATATTTT
CASSPQTGQGNTIYF
>NA|TRBV6-5|NA|TRBJ2-1
TGTGCCAGCAGTTACGCCCATCTAGTCTACAATGAGCAGTTCTTC
CASSYAHLVYNEQFF
>TRBD1|TRBV7-2|many|TRBJ1-2
TGTGCCAGCAGTCTCACAGGGGTCGCGGGCTACACCTTC
CASSLTGVAGYTF
>TRBD1|TRBV29-1|many|TRBJ2-1
TGCAGCGTTGACGACAGGGGGTCCTACAATGAGCAGTTCTTC
CSVDDRGSYNEQFF
>NA|TRBV2|many|TRBJ2-3
TGTGCCAGCAGTGGCCAGGGTAACACAGATACGCAGTATTTT
CASSGQGNTDTQYF
>TRBD1|TRBV9|many|TRBJ1-1
TGTGCCAGCAGCTCGGACAGGGAAGGGAGCACTGAAGCTTTCTTT
CASSSDREGSTEAFF
>TRBD1|TRBV6-2/TRBV6-3|many|TRBJ1-2
TGTGCCAGCAACCAGGGGGGCGGCGGCTACACCTTC
CASNQGGGGYTF
>NA|TRBV12-3/TRBV12-4|few|TRBJ1-5
TGTGCCAACAGTTTAATGGATCTTGGGTATTCCAATCAGCCCCAGCATTTT
CANSLMDLGYSNQPQHF
>TRBD1|TRBV6-6|many|TRBJ1-1
TGTGCCAGCAGTTACTCCCGCGACAGGGGAACTGAAGCTTTCTTT
CASSYSRDRGTEAFF
>TRBD1|TRBV20-1|many|TRBJ1-1
TGCAGTGCTAGAGGGGCTAACAGGGGGGGGACTGAAGCTTTCTTT
CSARGANRGGTEAFF
>NA|TRBV15|many|TRBJ1-5
TGTGCCACCAGCGAACAGGGCGTTAGCAATCAGCCCCAGCATTTT
CATSEQGVSNQPQHF
>NA|TRBV10-3|NA|TRBJ2-6
TGTGCCATCAGTGGGGTTGGTGGACAGTTCTCTGGGGCCAACGTCCTGACTTTC
CAISGVGGQFSGANVLTF
>NA|TRBV7-8|many|TRBJ1-5
TGTGCCAGCAGCCCAGGGGAAGGTCAGCCCCAGCATTTT
CASSPGEGQPQHF
>NA|TRBV19|few|TRBJ1-5
TGTGCCAGTAGATGGGGGCCCAATCAGCCCCAGCATTTT
CASRWGPNQPQHF
>NA|TRBV13|many|TRBJ1-1
TGTGCCAGCACAGAGCGGGGCTCCTTGAACACTGAAGCTTTCTTT
CASTERGSLNTEAFF
>TRBD1|TRBV3-1|once|TRBJ1-2
TGTGCCAGCAGCAGGGGGCGGGTTGGTGGCTACACCTTC
CASSRGRVGGYTF
>NA|TRBV12-3/TRBV12-4|many|TRBJ1-2
TGTGCCAGCAGTTTGGGGCGACAGATACCCTATGGCTACACCTTC
CASSLGRQIPYGYTF
>NA|TRBV4-1|few|TRBJ1-4
TGCGCCAGCAGCCAAGTGGGGGGAAATGAAAAACTGTTTTTT
CASSQVGGNEKLFF
>NA|TRBV20-1|once|TRBJ2-7
TGCGGCGCGGGACAACTCTACGAGCAGTACTTC
CGAGQLYEQYF
>NA|TRBV12-3/TRBV12-4|many|TRBJ2-1
TGTGCCAGCAGGGGGAACTCCTACAATGAGCAGTTCTTC
CASRGNSYNEQFF
>TRBD1|TRBV28|NA|TRBJ1-5
TGTGCCAGCAGTTTCCACAGGGGGTATAGCAATCAGCCCCAGCATTTT
CASSFHRGYSNQPQHF
>TRBD1|TRBV28|many|TRBJ2-4
TGTGCCAGCAGTTGGGACAGGTTCAAAAACATTCAGTACTTC
CASSWDRFKNIQYF
>NA|TRBV6-2/TRBV6-3|NA|TRBJ2-3
TGTGCCAGCAGTTACGACAGGACTACAGATACGCAGTATTTT
CASSYDRTTDTQYF
>TRBD1|TRBV27|many|TRBJ1-1
TGTGCCAGCAGGTCCGGACAGGGTGGGAACACTGAAGCTTTCTTT
CASRSGQGGNTEAFF